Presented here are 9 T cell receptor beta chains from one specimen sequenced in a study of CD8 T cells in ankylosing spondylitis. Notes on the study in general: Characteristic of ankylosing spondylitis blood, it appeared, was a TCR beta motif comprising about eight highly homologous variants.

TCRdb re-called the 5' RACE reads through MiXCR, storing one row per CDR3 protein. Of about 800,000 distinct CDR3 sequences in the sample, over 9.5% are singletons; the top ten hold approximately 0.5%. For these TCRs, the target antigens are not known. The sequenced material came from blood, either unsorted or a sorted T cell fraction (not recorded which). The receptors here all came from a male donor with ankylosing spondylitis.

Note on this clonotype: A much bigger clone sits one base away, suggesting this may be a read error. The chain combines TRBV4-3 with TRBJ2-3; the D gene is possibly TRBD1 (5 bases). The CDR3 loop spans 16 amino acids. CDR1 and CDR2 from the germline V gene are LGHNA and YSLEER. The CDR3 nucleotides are TGCGCCAGCAGCTTTCACAGCGTTACCGACACAGGTACGCAGTATTTT. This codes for CASSFHSVTDTGTQYF.

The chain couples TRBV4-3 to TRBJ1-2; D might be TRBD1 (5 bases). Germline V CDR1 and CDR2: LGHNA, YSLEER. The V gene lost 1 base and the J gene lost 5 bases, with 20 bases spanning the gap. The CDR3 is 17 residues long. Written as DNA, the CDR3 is TGCGCCAGCAGCCAAGGGGGGGTCATGGGTAGCAGTTATGGCTACACCTTC. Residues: CASSQGGVMGSSYGYTF.

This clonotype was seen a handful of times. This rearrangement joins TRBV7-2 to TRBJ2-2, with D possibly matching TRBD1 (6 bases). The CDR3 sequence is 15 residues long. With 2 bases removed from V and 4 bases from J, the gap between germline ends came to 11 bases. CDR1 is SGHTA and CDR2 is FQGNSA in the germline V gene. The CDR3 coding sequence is TGTGCCAGCAGCTTATCACAGGGTTTCACCGGGGAGCTGTTTTTT. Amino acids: CASSLSQGFTGELFF.

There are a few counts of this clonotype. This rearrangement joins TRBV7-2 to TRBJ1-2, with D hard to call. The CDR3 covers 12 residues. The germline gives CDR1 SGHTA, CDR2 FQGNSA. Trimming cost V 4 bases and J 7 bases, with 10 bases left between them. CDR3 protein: CASSWPAFGYTF. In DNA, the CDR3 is TGTGCCAGCAGCTGGCCTGCGTTTGGCTACACCTTC.

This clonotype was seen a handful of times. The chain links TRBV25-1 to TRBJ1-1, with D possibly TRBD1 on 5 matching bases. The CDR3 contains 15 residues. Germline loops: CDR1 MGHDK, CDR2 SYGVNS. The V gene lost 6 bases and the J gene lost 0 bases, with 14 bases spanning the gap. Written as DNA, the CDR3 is TGTGCCAGCAGGTCAACAGGAATGCTGAACACTGAAGCTTTCTTT. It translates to CASRSTGMLNTEAFF. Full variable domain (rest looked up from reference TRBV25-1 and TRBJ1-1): EADIYQTPRYLVIGTGKKITLECSQTMGHDKMYWYQQDPGMELHLIHYSYGVNSTEKGDLSSESTVSRIRTEHFPLTLESARPSHTSQYLCASRSTGMLNTEAFFGQGTRLTVV.

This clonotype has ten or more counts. The CDR3 is CSARDGQTQETQYF. The CDR3 nucleotides are TGCAGTGCTAGAGATGGTCAGACACAAGAGACCCAGTACTTC. The rearrangement joins TRBV20-1 to TRBJ2-5; the D is unclear. Germline V gene lookup returns CDR1 DFQATT and CDR2 SNEGSKA (reference sequence). CDR3 size: 14 residues. The V end lost 0 bases, the J end lost 2 bases, and 10 bases lay between the germline ends.

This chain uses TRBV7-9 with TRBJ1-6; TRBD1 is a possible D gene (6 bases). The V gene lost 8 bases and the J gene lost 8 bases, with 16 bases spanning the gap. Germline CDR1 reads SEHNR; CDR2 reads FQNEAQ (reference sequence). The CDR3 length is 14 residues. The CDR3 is CASSNGQPDSPLHF. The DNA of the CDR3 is TGTGCCAGCTCCAACGGACAGCCTGATTCACCCCTCCACTTT. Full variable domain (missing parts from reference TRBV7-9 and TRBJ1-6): DTGVSQNPRHKITKRGQNVTFRCDPISEHNRLYWYRQTLGQGPEFLTYFQNEAQLEKSRLLSDRFSAERPKGSFSTLEIQRTEQGDSAMYLCASSNGQPDSPLHFGNGTRLTVT.

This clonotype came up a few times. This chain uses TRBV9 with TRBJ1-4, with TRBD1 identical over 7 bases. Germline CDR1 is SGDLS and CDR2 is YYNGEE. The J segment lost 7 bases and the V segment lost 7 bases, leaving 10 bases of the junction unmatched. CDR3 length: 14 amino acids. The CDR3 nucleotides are TGTGCCAGCGCAAGGGGACAGTGGGGTGAAAAACTGTTTTTT. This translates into CASARGQWGEKLFF.

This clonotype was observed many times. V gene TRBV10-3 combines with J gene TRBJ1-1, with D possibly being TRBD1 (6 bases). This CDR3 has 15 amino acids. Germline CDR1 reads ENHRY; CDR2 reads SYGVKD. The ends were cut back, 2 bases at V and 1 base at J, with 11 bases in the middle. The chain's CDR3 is CAISEIQGGNTEAFF. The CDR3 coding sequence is TGTGCCATCAGTGAGATACAGGGTGGGAACACTGAAGCTTTCTTT.